This TCR beta chain was found in a study of blood T cells in healthy people across ages. Study-wide points: Leaving the PBMCs unsorted stopped any conclusive comparison of naive versus antigen-experienced cells.

Using a J-beta primer mix together with a sample-barcoded 5' primer, a second PCR was run for roughly 7 to 12 cycles. TCRdb processed the 5' RACE reads anew with MiXCR; each CDR3 protein has one entry. The sample yields 550,000 to 650,000 distinct CDR3 sequences, roughly 30% seen once. On this clonotype itself: What it recognizes is unknown.

The clonotype comes from a woman of 80 years or more in good health. The sequenced material came from blood.

The CDR3 sequence: CASSPYLAGTAEQYF. CDR3 in DNA: TGTGCCAGCAGCCCGTATCTAGCGGGGACGGCCGAGCAGTACTTC. The rearrangement joins TRBV11-2 to TRBJ2-7; 9 nucleotides align to TRBD2. CDR3 length equals 15 residues. Germline CDR1 is SGHAT and CDR2 is FQNNGV. The V and J ends lost 5 bases and 6 bases, in that order; junction bases with no gene match: 11.